The 6 T cell receptor beta chains below were found in one sample sequenced in a study of cytomegalovirus exposure and HLA in healthy donors (dated by TCRdb to the late 2010s). The library came from the immunoSEQ multiplex PCR assay. For the multiplex PCR, a mixture combining 60 forward primers for TCR Vbeta segments and 13 reverse primers for TCR Jbeta segments was used. TCRdb mirrors the immuneACCESS table, restricted to in-frame sequences. Some clones are absent from its copies; in checked studies, under half trace to an unresolved V gene, and the reason for the others is unknown. For this sample, the table gives tens of thousands of clones. Around an eighth of the sample belongs to the ten largest clones. Sample: PBMCs. These receptors all stem from a woman aged 55 to 70 in good health and CMV-seropositive.

The J gene is TRBJ2-2, the V gene TRBV19, with TRBD1 matching 9 bases. This CDR3 is built from 13 residues. CDR1 LNHDA and CDR2 SQIVND come from the germline V gene (reference sequence). The ends lost 8 bases at V and 5 bases at J; junction bases unmatched: 3. CDR3 nucleotide sequence: TGTGCCAGTCGACAGGGGGGAACCGGGGAGCTGTTTTTT. As protein: CASRQGGTGELFF.

The rearrangement links TRBV7-6 to TRBJ1-6, with D maybe TRBD1 (6 bases). V was shortened by 6 bases and J by 8 bases, with 11 bases between the two germline ends. Germline V CDR1 and CDR2: SGHVS, FNYEAQ. This CDR3 contains 13 residues. In DNA, the CDR3 is TGTGCCAGCAGTGGGGGCCTTTATTCACCCCTCCACTTT. Its translation is CASSGGLYSPLHF.

The V and J genes are TRBV19 and TRBJ1-1; TRBD1 matches at 7 bases. This CDR3 contains 14 residues. CDR1 and CDR2 (germline): LNHDA, SQIVND (reference sequence). V lost 4 bases to trimming and J lost 1 base; unmatched junction nucleotides: 3. DNA of the CDR3: TGTGCCAGTAGTAGGGGACAGACGAACACTGAAGCTTTCTTT. Translation gives CASSRGQTNTEAFF.

V is TRBV6-5 and J is TRBJ2-3; TRBD2 might be the D (6 bases). Trimming took 6 bases from V and 1 from J, leaving 14 bases between them. From germline, CDR1 is MNHEY and CDR2 SVGAGI. The CDR3 is 15 amino acids. The CDR3 loop is CASRSTGTRTDTQYF. In DNA form, the CDR3 reads TGTGCCAGCAGATCAACCGGGACTCGCACAGATACGCAGTATTTT.

This chain links TRBV5-1 with TRBJ1-4, with TRBD1 as a possible D gene (6 bases). Germline lookup yields CDR1 SGHRS and CDR2 YFSETQ. The CDR3 has 15 residues. Between the trimmed V and J ends, which lost 0 bases and 2 bases, there was a span of 8 bases. The CDR3 is CASSLDTGTNEKLFF. CDR3 nucleotide sequence: TGCGCCAGCAGCTTGGATACAGGGACTAATGAAAAACTGTTTTTT.

CDR3 sequence reads: CATSRVWTGPGELFF. In nucleotides, the CDR3 is TGTGCCACCAGCAGAGTTTGGACAGGTCCCGGGGAGCTGTTTTTT. V is TRBV15 and J is TRBJ2-2; 7 nucleotides line up with TRBD1. CDR1 LNHNV and CDR2 YYDKDF come from the germline V gene (reference sequence). Unmatched junction bases numbered 5, after V lost 1 base and J lost 6 bases. The CDR3 spans 15 residues.